This TCR beta chain was retrieved from a study of T cell responses to AZD1222 COVID-19 vaccine. The CDR3 runs to 15 residues. Between the trimmed V and J ends, which lost 2 bases and 5 bases, there was a span of 13 bases. Germline-derived CDR1 and CDR2 are ENHRY and SYGVKD. Worth noting for this clone: The antigen is unknown.

The data were produced by immunoSEQ multiplex PCR, yet TCRdb's version contains in-frame clones alone and is incomplete. The table shows fewer than 120,000 clones, with 70% to 90% occurring only once. Study results and caveats: Clonal diversity may have been underestimated in mostly white British donors.

The chain couples TRBV10-3 to TRBJ2-1; weak D call: TRBD1 (7 bases). Sequenced here: peripheral blood, sampled on day 0 of AZD1222 vaccination. This sequence originates from an adult in good health. CDR3 residues: CAISEGSGGNNEQFF. The CDR3 DNA reads TGTGCCATCAGTGAGGGATCAGGGGGGAACAATGAGCAGTTCTTC.